This T cell receptor (beta chain) was recovered during a study of blood T cell repertoires in COVID-19. Whole-study context: Samples of COVID-19 (acute and convalescent) were obtained from the United States, Italy and Spain.

Method: immunoSEQ multiplex PCR; TCRdb's copy keeps in-frame clones and lacks some. The sample holds tens of thousands of clones; about three quarters are singletons and the top ten take approximately 23%. The ends were cut back, 5 bases at V and 1 base at J, with 12 bases in the middle. The CDR3 spans 14 residues. In germline, CDR1 is SGHTA, CDR2 FQGNSA. Sequencing input: peripheral blood. The J gene is TRBJ2-7, the V gene TRBV7-2; D is possibly TRBD2 (5 bases). This clonotype originated in a human donor in a cohort sampled during active COVID-19. This CDR3 reads CASSSGGRSYEQYF. For the CDR3, the DNA is TGTGCCAGCAGCAGCGGAGGACGGTCCTACGAGCAGTACTTC.